This T cell receptor (beta chain) was profiled in a study of shared clonotypes between healthy human individuals (TCRdb year 2020). At the level of the whole study: The cohort comprised a couple of women and a few men aged 18 to 49 years. Between about 0.8 and 9 billion PBMCs per donor were obtained by leukapheresis. Per donor, three plates each were used for CD4 naive and CD4 memory, two for CD8 naive, and one for CD8 memory. Blood TCR repertoires of a handful of healthy adults were deeply sequenced to estimate repertoire size and the extent of clonotype sharing between individuals. Different laboratories and diverse techniques were used to prepare libraries and sequence TCR repertoires, to increase sequencing depth and limit assay-specific biases. The investigation overall reported the following: Compared with non-shared clonotypes, clonotypes shared by all four sorted-subset donors had higher generation probabilities. When four donors were compared, the shared fraction of clonotypes was around 5% for naive CD4, 3% to 4% for naive CD8, 2% to 2.5% for memory CD4, and 0.4% for memory CD8. Naive subsets generally had larger estimated clonotype richness than memory subsets. Sampling was limited to blood, and TCR repertoires in tissue likely differ from TCR repertoires in blood. Incomplete sequencing was indicated by rarefaction of sorted-subset datasets, despite the large sequencing depth. Because the study included a small number of donors, the genetic and exposure-history diversity represented was limited. Pairwise subsampling led to the expectation that sequencing depth would affect the degree of clonotype sharing among donors.

Using the deep immunoSEQ assay, multiplex PCR amplified TCR CDR3 regions from genomic DNA. For each cell subset, the extracted genomic DNA was distributed evenly across all wells of several immunoSEQ 96-well plates, and each plate served as one replicate. For sorted subsets, around 200 ng genomic DNA, equal to about 30,000 T cell genomes, was loaded into each replicate PCR. Purified libraries were quantified with a Qubit 3.0 fluorometer, sized on a Bioanalyzer 2100, and re-quantified with the KAPA Library Quantification kit. Every immunoSEQ 96-well plate was sequenced on a dedicated single-read 150-cycle Illumina NextSeq 550 flow cell. As for how the authors treated the data: Because only junctional sequences without quality scores were contained in the immunoSEQ output, filtering matching that applied to full-length reads could not be performed. Sequences were annotated with PyIR, a Python wrapper for IgBLAST v1.9, using IMGT germline references to assign V/J genes and CDR3. Reads were filtered out if the reads had weak V/J assignments (E-value above 1e-6), no CDR3, stop codons, out-of-frame junctions, or ambiguous translated residues. V3J clonotypes were defined by identical inferred V gene, J gene, and CDR3 amino acid sequence. Percentage overlap between repertoires was calculated by dividing the number of shared unique clonotypes by the size of the smaller repertoire. Repertoire richness was assessed with RTK rarefaction, the Chao1 estimator, and Recon v2.1 estimates of unobserved clonotypes. OLGA was used to compute generation probabilities for all TCRbeta clonotypes that the gDNA method yielded from a few donors. TCRdb obtained this table from immuneACCESS and retained in-frame rearrangements with V and J assigned. These tables miss some clones; where compared with another copy, unresolved V genes account for less than half of the shortfall, and the remainder is unexplained. The V and J calls and clone size are taken from that table; D and trimming were inferred from the DNA. The sample has around 690,000 clones on record, about 92% of them singletons. Together, the top ten hold 30% to 35% of the sample.

V is pared back by 1 base and J by 2 bases, with 9 bases lying between the germline termini. The CDR3 runs 15 amino acids, cysteine and phenylalanine included. Only the CDR3 portion is preserved as DNA: 45 bases, with reading frame beginning at the first base. CDR1 and CDR2 are drawn from the germline V gene (reference sequence): LNHNV, YYDKDF. To note about this clone: Its antigen remains unidentified. No base qualities exist here, and no much larger clone lies one base off it.

The donors were healthy, HIV-negative adults with no recently reported acute infections or vaccinations. Every donor was a Caucasian adult residing in Nashville, Tennessee, USA. CD8 memory samples were composed of magnetically selected CD45RO+ cells combined with CCR7-negative CD45RA+ effector memory (TemRA) cells. Blood was collected by leukapheresis, and PBMCs were isolated by Ficoll-Histopaque density gradient centrifugation and then cryopreserved in liquid nitrogen vapor phase. Analytical flow cytometry was used to check the purity and quantity of each magnetically sorted T cell population. Genomic DNA was isolated from every sorted fraction and measured by UV absorbance on a Nanodrop 2000c.

The receptor chain draws on TRBV15 and TRBJ1-5, with the D gene not clear enough to name. The specimen sequenced was memory CD8+ T cells from PBMCs. The cell subset or site label here, explained by the study, means: CD45RO+ cells pooled with CCR7-negative TemRA cells. This clonotype originated in a man between 18 and 29 years old in good health. Some clones in this sample may be carry-over from other donors' samples. In nucleotides, the sequence is TGTGCCACCAGCAGAGCGGTGGCCCGCAATCAGCCCCAGCATTTT. Its product reads: CATSRAVARNQPQHF.